Following are 2 T cell receptor beta chains from one sample sequenced in a study of breast tumors, draining lymph nodes, adjacent tissues. Breast cancer patients provided tissue from their axillary draining lymph nodes. TCRdb ran MiXCR on the multiplex PCR reads and lists one entry per CDR3 protein. The profile shows approximately 190,000 distinct CDR3 sequences, roughly 29% of them singletons. Source material: axillary lymph node tissue. Receptor source: a female donor with breast cancer. Some clones in this sample may be carry-over from other donors' samples.

This clonotype was counted ten times or more. The CDR3 region is CAWGLKQGSEQYF. In nucleotides, the CDR3 is TGTGCCTGGGGCCTTAAACAGGGATCCGAGCAGTACTTC. This sequence joins TRBV30 and TRBJ2-7, with D perhaps matching TRBD1 (6 bases). V lost 5 bases and J lost 6, with 17 bases in between. The V gene's germline CDR1 is GTSNPN and CDR2 SVGIG (reference sequence). This CDR3 has 13 amino acids.

As for this clonotype: A read error may be the cause here, since a much bigger clone is one base away. This chain joins TRBV7-3 and TRBJ2-5, with 9 bases identical to TRBD2. The germline V gene has CDR1 SGHTA and CDR2 FQGTGA. This CDR3 region has 15 residues. CDR3 in amino acids: CASSLAGGLGETQHF. The CDR3 bases are TGTGCCAGCAGCTTAGCGGGGGGGCTAGGAGAGACCCAGCACTTC.